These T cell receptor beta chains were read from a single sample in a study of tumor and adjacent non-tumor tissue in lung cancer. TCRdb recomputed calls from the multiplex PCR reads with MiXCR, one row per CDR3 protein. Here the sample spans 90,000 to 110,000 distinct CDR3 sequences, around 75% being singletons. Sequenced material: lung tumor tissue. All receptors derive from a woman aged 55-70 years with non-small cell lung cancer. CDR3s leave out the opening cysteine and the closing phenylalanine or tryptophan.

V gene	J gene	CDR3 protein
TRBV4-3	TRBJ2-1	ASSQGTSVRLNEQF
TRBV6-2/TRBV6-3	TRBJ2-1	TSTNPRGISNEQL
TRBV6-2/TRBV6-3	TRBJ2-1	ARSYGQGAYNEQF
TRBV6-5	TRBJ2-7	TSSPRSPAEAYEHY
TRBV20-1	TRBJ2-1	SVSGSWDEQF
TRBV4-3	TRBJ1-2	ASSQVIRLNYGYT
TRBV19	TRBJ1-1	ASNTVDKAAEAF
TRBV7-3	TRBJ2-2	ASSLMAGNTGELF
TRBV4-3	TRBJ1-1	ASIQDRGGEAS
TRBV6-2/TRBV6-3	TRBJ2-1	PSGRRQGLDYNEQF
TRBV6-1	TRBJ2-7	ASISPGGGDDEQY
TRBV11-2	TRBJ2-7	ASSLSTGTADQY
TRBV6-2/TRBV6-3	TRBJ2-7	ACKFGLAGVHEQY
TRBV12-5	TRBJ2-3	ASAFHRVAETSTDTQY
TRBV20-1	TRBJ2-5	SASEGGVQEAQN
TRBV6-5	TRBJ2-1	ASINAMERGGNEQF
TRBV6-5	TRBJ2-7	ASSLTEESYEQY
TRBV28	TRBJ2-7	ASSLNIGGGEQY
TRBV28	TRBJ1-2	ASSLRQGPAGYT
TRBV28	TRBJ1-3	ASSPLVGHSGNTIY
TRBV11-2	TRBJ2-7	ASRLGYAWGPYEQY
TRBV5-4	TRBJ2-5	TSNLPAGEGAGQETQY
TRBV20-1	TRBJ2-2	SPRSNTGELF
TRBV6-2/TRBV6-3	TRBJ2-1	ASSNSGRIVSYNEQF
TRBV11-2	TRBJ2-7	ACSMTEYGQY
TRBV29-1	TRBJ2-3	SVGGSLTDTQY
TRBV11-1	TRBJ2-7	ASSLAGQGVSYEQY
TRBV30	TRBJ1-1	AWSVGMNTEAF
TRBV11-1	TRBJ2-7	ASSGQGREQY
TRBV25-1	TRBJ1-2	ASSEDRYGYT
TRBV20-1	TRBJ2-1	SAQNGLYNEQF
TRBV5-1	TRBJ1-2	ASSLTGGDNYGYT
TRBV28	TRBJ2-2	ASSFAEITGELF
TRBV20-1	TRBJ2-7	SASLPVEGVSYEQY
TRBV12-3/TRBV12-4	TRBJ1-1	ASNLETGPEAF
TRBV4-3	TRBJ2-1	ASTQEGSGGNEQF
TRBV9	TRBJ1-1	ASRSMNTEAF
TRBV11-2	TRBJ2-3	ASSLGLVTDTHY
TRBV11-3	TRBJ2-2	ACSFGQGNTGELF
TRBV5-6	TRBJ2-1	ASRVSGAPYNEQL
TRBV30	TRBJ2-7	AWRTGASYEQC
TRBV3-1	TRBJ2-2	ASDGRGGAGELF
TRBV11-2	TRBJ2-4	ASISPTRGNIQY
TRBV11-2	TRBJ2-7	ASSHGAAEQY
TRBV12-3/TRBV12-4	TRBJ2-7	ASNPRRQAYEQY
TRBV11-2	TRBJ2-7	ASSLREKKTQY
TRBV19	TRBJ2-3	ASSYTRTAGTDTHY
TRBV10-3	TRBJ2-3	VIRWGGTDTQY
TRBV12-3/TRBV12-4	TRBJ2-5	ANSVGLKETQY
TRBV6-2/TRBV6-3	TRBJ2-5	ASSRTTQQETKY
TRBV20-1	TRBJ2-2	SANGQTGSCF
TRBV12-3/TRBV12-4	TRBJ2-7	ASSLNLQGIYEQY